Below are 19 T cell receptor beta chains sequenced from a single sample in a study of T cells in Graves' hyperthyroidism and ophthalmopathy (dated by TCRdb to about 2019). Libraries were prepared through multiplex PCR. Sequencing was carried out with an Illumina HiSeq 2000. The TCR beta CDR3 regions were amplified from the RNA transcripts. The first round of RT-PCR for the TCR CDR3 was performed with the HTBI primer set and the Qiagen OneStep RT-PCR kit. TCRdb handled the public reads itself, with Q25 trimming in fastp and clone calling in MiXCR, and kept productive beta chains. Every entry covers one CDR3 protein and lists the most common genes and DNA from its rows. This sample holds about 770,000 distinct CDR3 sequences; roughly a sixth were observed only once. The ten top clones hold 16% of the sample. Sequenced input: blood. The receptor set was obtained from a woman in her forties or fifties with Graves' hyperthyroidism that later progressed to Graves' ophthalmopathy.

This clonotype has more than one count but fewer than ten. The V call is TRBV7-9, the J call TRBJ1-1; 8 nucleotides agree with TRBD1. Germline V gene data show CDR1 as SEHNR and CDR2 as FQNEAQ (reference sequence). The junction had 5 bases not matched to a gene; V was cut back by 7 bases and J by 4 bases. The CDR3 sequence is 13 residues long. This CDR3 is CASKPTGVTEAFF. The CDR3 nucleotides read TGTGCCAGCAAGCCGACAGGGGTCACTGAAGCTTTCTTT.

The chain has TRBV29-1 and TRBJ1-5; no definite D call. Germline V gene lookup returns CDR1 SQVTM and CDR2 ANQGSEA. This CDR3 has 13 residues. The V end was cut by 4 bases, the J end by 5 bases, with 12 bases between. CDR3 protein: CSVAQDFYQPQHF. Written as DNA, the CDR3 is TGCAGCGTTGCTCAGGATTTTTATCAGCCCCAGCATTTT.

This clonotype came up many times. The rearrangement uses TRBV6-5 and TRBJ2-2, with TRBD2 matching over 7 bases. V shed 0 bases, J shed 8 bases, and the junction held 6 bases outside the gene matches. This CDR3 spans 15 amino acids. The germline CDR1 and CDR2 sequences are MNHEY and SVGAGI. As DNA, the CDR3 is TGTGCCAGCAGTTACTCGAGGACTAGGACTGGGGAGCTGTTTTTT. This encodes CASSYSRTRTGELFF.

The chain has TRBV12-3 or TRBV12-4 and TRBJ1-1; D is unresolved. The CDR3 covers 13 residues. Trimming stripped 3 bases from V and 3 bases from J, with 8 bases between. The CDR3 sequence is CASSFDGYTEAFF. CDR3 sequence (DNA): TGTGCCAGCAGTTTTGATGGATACACTGAAGCTTTCTTT.

This clonotype was recorded many times. The chain has TRBV6-1 and TRBJ2-7, with 11 positions matching TRBD1. V was pared by 6 bases and J by 3 bases, with 4 bases of the junction left unmatched. This CDR3 spans 14 amino acids. CDR1 is MNHNS, CDR2 SASEGT, per germline. CDR3 in amino acids: CASSGQGAGYEQYF. CDR3 bases: TGTGCCAGCAGCGGACAGGGGGCAGGCTACGAGCAGTACTTC.

This clonotype has just a few counts. The chain is built from TRBV6-2 or TRBV6-3 and TRBJ2-7; D remains unclear. V was cut by 0 bases and J by 4 bases, with 19 bases left in between. The CDR3 has 17 residues. CDR1 is MNHEY and CDR2 is SVGEGT in the germline V gene. The CDR3 DNA reads TGTGCCAGCAGTTACTCGACGCTGTACGGTGGGGTTTACGAGCAGTACTTC. It specifies CASSYSTLYGGVYEQYF.

The genes are TRBV30 and TRBJ2-1, with TRBD1 matching over 7 bases. Per germline, CDR1 GTSNPN and CDR2 SVGIG (reference sequence). The CDR3 extends over 16 amino acids. The J segment lost 5 bases and the V segment lost 0 bases, leaving 10 bases of the junction unmatched. The CDR3 here is CAWSVVTGVTHNEQFF. The CDR3 coding sequence is TGTGCCTGGAGTGTAGTCACAGGGGTGACACACAATGAGCAGTTCTTC.

This clonotype has only a few counts. The rearrangement uses TRBV20-1 and TRBJ2-5; tentative D call: TRBD1 (6 bases). Germline values: CDR1 DFQATT, CDR2 SNEGSKA (reference sequence). This CDR3 has 15 amino acids. V lost 0 bases, J lost 0 bases, and 11 bases lay in between. The CDR3 nucleotides are TGCAGTGCTAGAGATGACAGGACGTACCAAGAGACCCAGTACTTC. Its protein product is CSARDDRTYQETQYF.

This clonotype was observed a few times. This chain joins TRBV24-1 and TRBJ1-5; possible D gene TRBD1, 5 bases. CDR1 and CDR2 (germline): KGHDR, SFDVKD. V was shortened by 5 bases and J by 3 bases, with 19 bases between the two germline ends. This CDR3 is built from 17 residues. This CDR3 reads CATSAREGDQPNQPQHF. The DNA for the CDR3 is TGTGCCACCAGTGCCCGGGAAGGGGACCAGCCCAATCAGCCCCAGCATTTT.

This clonotype was seen at least ten times. The rearrangement joins TRBV20-1 to TRBJ1-1; D ambiguous. Between the trimmed V and J ends, which lost 2 bases and 0 bases, there was a span of 13 bases. This CDR3 comprises 15 residues. Germline CDR1 DFQATT, CDR2 SNEGSKA (reference sequence). The CDR3 is CSARLDSRLNTEAFF. DNA for the CDR3: TGCAGTGCTAGACTGGATTCCAGATTGAACACTGAAGCTTTCTTT.

Only a few counts were recorded for this clonotype. The V gene is TRBV29-1, the J gene TRBJ2-1, with no clear D. With 2 bases removed from V and 4 bases from J, the gap between germline ends came to 15 bases. CDR1 and CDR2 from the germline V gene are SQVTM and ANQGSEA. The CDR3 is 15 residues long. CDR3 in amino acids: CSVELWQSAYNEQFF. The DNA of the CDR3 is TGCAGCGTTGAACTATGGCAGAGCGCTTACAATGAGCAGTTCTTC.

This clonotype was detected ten times or more. The chain couples TRBV5-1 to TRBJ2-7; 11 bases line up with TRBD2. The ends lost 4 bases at V and 2 bases at J; junction bases unmatched: 8. This CDR3 has 16 amino acids. Per the germline V gene, CDR1 is SGHRS and CDR2 is YFSETQ. CDR3: CASSLSGGAGAYEQYF. The CDR3 DNA reads as TGCGCCAGCAGCCTTAGCGGGGGGGCCGGAGCCTACGAGCAGTACTTC.

In its sample, this clonotype was seen many times. V and J are TRBV7-2 and TRBJ2-4, with D tentatively TRBD2 (6 bases). Germline CDR1 is SGHTA and CDR2 is FQGNSA. The V end was cut by 5 bases, the J end by 8 bases, with 16 bases between. The CDR3 has 14 residues. The CDR3 coding sequence is TGTGCCAGCAGCCCTATATTTTCGGGGGACATTCAGTACTTC. Protein product: CASSPIFSGDIQYF.

J is TRBJ1-5 and V is TRBV19; the D gene is possibly TRBD1 (5 bases). From germline, CDR1 is LNHDA and CDR2 SQIVND (reference sequence). Trimming stripped 3 bases from V and 5 bases from J, with 11 bases between. This CDR3 is built from 14 residues. CDR3 in DNA: TGTGCCAGTAGTATCTCGACAGTACATCAGCCCCAGCATTTT. Its protein product is CASSISTVHQPQHF.

This clonotype has ten or more counts. V gene TRBV24-1 combines with J gene TRBJ1-2; 9 bases fit TRBD1. This CDR3 spans 14 amino acids. J lost 2 bases, V lost 5 bases, and 2 bases had no gene match. Per the germline V gene, CDR1 is KGHDR and CDR2 is SFDVKD. CDR3 coding DNA: TGTGCCACCAGTGGGACAGGGGAAAACTATGGCTACACCTTC. Its translation is CATSGTGENYGYTF.

In regard to this clonotype: At one end the junction does not follow the germline gene, possibly because of a read error. The chain has TRBV12-3 or TRBV12-4 and TRBJ2-7, with D possibly being TRBD2 (6 bases). The CDR3 consists of 16 residues. Written as DNA, the CDR3 is TGTGCCATCAGTGGGGGTCGCGGGGCTAGCTCCTACGAGCAGTACTTC. Its protein product is CAISGGRGASSYEQYF.

The J gene is TRBJ1-2, the V gene TRBV19, with a weak D call TRBD1 (6 bases). V lost 5 bases to trimming and J lost 1 base, with 26 bases between them. Germline CDR1 LNHDA, CDR2 SQIVND (reference sequence). This CDR3 spans 19 amino acids. CDR3: CASSFFGRSWDTDNYGYTF. The CDR3 region has the DNA TGTGCCAGTAGTTTTTTCGGTAGATCGTGGGACACCGATAACTATGGCTACACCTTC. Variable domain in full (rest from reference TRBV19 and TRBJ1-2): DGGITQSPKYLFRKEGQNVTLSCEQNLNHDAMYWYRQDPGQGLRLIYYSQIVNDFQKGDIAEGYSVSREKKESFPLTVTSAQKNPTAFYLCASSFFGRSWDTDNYGYTFGSGTRLTVV.

This clonotype was detected ten times or more. Here the CDR3 reads CASSQMLATPTDTQYF. CDR3 nucleotides: TGTGCCAGCAGCCAAATGTTGGCGACCCCCACAGATACGCAGTATTTT. The chain combines TRBV3-1 with TRBJ2-3; D unresolved. Trimming stripped 2 bases from V and 2 bases from J, with 14 bases between. Germline loops: CDR1 LGHDT, CDR2 YNNKEL (reference sequence). This CDR3 has 16 residues.

This clonotype was counted ten times or more. V gene TRBV2 combines with J gene TRBJ1-3, with 7 bases matching TRBD1. This CDR3 comprises 14 residues. Germline V lookup: CDR1 SNHLY, CDR2 FYNNEI. Losses at the gene ends were 9 bases for V and 4 bases for J; bases not matched to a gene: 9. The CDR3 DNA follows: TGTGCCAGTGCCGGGGACAGTCTGGGAAACACCATATATTTT. Translating gives CASAGDSLGNTIYF.